This TCR beta chain derives from a study of T cell responses to AZD1222 COVID-19 vaccine. Whole-study findings and limits: After two AZD1222 doses, spike-specific TCR breadth and depth rose versus day 0.

The method was immunoSEQ multiplex PCR; TCRdb's version includes in-frame clones alone and lacks a portion of them. The table includes some 92,000 clones, about nine tenths detected once. On this clone: Its specificity is unknown.

CDR1 is LGHDT and CDR2 is YNNKEL in the germline V gene (reference sequence). The CDR3 has 11 amino acids. Between the trimmed V and J ends, which lost 1 base and 6 bases, there was a span of 3 bases. This sample comprised peripheral blood, obtained on day 0 of AZD1222 vaccination. The rearrangement joins TRBV3-1 (or the pseudogene TRBV3-2) to TRBJ1-2; unclear D gene. The sequence was collected from an adult in good health. The CDR3: CASSQAHGYTF. DNA for the CDR3: TGTGCCAGCAGCCAAGCCCATGGCTACACCTTC.